This TCR beta chain emerged from a study of shared clonotypes between healthy human individuals. Using immunoSEQ multiplex PCR, the repertoire was profiled, and TCRdb retains in-frame clones only, with some absent. The repertoire holds about 2,500,000 clones, with approximately 94% as singletons. A CD45RA-negative memory subset and a CD45RA+ naive subset were separated from the CD4+ cells. The origin of this receptor is a man aged 18 to 29 in good health. The material sequenced was naive CD4+ T cells sorted from blood. Subset described: CD45RA+ positively selected.

DNA of the CDR3: TGTGCCAGCAAATCAGGGGGGACCTTCTTTGGGGCCAACGTCCTGACTTTC. Encoded protein: CASKSGGTFFGANVLTF. This chain joins TRBV27 and TRBJ2-6, with a tentative D call TRBD1 (7 bases). The germline gives CDR1 MNHEY, CDR2 SMNVEV (reference sequence). This CDR3 region has 17 residues. V shed 7 bases and J shed 3 bases, with 19 bases lying between them.